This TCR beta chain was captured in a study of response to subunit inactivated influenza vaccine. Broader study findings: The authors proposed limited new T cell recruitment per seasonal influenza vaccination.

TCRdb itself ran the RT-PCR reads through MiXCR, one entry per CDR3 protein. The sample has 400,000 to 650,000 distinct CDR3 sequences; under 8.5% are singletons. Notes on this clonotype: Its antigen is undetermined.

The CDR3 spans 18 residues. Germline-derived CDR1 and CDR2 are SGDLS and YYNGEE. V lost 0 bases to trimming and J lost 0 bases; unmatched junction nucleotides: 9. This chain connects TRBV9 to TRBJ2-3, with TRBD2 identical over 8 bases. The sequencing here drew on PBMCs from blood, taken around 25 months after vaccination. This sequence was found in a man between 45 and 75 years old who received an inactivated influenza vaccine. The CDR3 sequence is CASSVEAGVAGSTDTQYF. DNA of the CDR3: TGTGCCAGCAGCGTAGAGGCGGGGGTAGCGGGAAGCACAGATACGCAGTATTTT.